The T cell receptor beta chain described here comes from a study of control samples from healthy donors and cancer patients (dated by TCRdb to about 2020). The CDR3 runs 14 amino acids, cysteine and phenylalanine included. Just the 42-base CDR3 DNA is kept, in frame starting at base 1. V drops 4 bases and J drops 6 bases, leaving 13 bases in between. CDR1 SGHTA and CDR2 FQGNSA were looked up in the germline V gene. The protocol used for the library was the immunoSEQ multiplex PCR assay. TCRdb carries this immuneACCESS record with in-frame sequences only. Its versions omit some clonotypes, under half of them owing to an unresolved V gene in the studies checked, with the rest unexplained. Here the sample has about 92,000 clones; 82% occur a single time. Of the sample, about 9.2% falls within the top ten clones. For this clone: Its cognate antigen has yet to be identified. The record has no base qualities; no much larger clone is one base away.

This TCR came from an older woman in good health. The specimen was blood. The V gene is TRBV7-2 and the J gene is TRBJ2-4, with TRBD2 tentatively as D gene (6 bases match). The encoded CDR3 is CASSWGESGNIQYF. The sequence in DNA is TGTGCCAGCAGCTGGGGGGAGAGTGGAAACATTCAGTACTTC.